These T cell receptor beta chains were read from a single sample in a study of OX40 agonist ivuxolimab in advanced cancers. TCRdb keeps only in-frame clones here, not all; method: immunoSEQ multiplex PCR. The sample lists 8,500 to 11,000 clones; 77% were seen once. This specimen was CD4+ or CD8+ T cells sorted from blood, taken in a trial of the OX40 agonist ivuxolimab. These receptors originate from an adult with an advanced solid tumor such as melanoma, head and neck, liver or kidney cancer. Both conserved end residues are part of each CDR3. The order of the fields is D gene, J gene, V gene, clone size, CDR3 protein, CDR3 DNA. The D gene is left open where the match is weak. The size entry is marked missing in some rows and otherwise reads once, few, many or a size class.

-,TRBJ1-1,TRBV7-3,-,CASSSNFNTEAFF,TGTGCCAGCAGCTCCAATTTTAACACTGAAGCTTTCTTT
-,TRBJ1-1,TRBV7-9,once,CASSFPTVMNTEAFF,TGTGCCAGCAGCTTTCCGACAGTCATGAACACTGAAGCTTTCTTT
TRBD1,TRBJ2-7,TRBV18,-,CASSPGTVSYEQYF,TGTGCCAGCTCCCCCGGGACAGTCTCCTACGAGCAGTACTTC
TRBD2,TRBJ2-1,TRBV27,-,CASSSRPLGGSLYEQFF,TGTGCCAGCAGTTCCCGCCCTCTAGGCGGGAGCTTATATGAGCAGTTCTTC
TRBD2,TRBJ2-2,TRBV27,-,CASREGLVLFF,TGTGCCAGCAGAGAAGGACTAGTTCTGTTTTTT
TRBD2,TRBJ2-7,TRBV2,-,CASRYIPGGEQYF,TGTGCCAGCAGGTACATACCGGGAGGCGAGCAGTACTTC
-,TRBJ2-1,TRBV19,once,CASSIGAGGQFF,TGTGCCAGTAGTATAGGGGCCGGGGGGCAGTTCTTC
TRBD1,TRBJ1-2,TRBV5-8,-,CASSSQTGVYYGYTF,TGTGCCAGCAGCTCGCAGACAGGGGTATATTATGGCTACACCTTC
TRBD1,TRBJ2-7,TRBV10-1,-,CASSSRDRAYEQYF,TGCGCCAGCAGTTCCCGGGACAGGGCCTACGAGCAGTACTTC
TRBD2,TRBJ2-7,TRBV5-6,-,CASSANDLAGVGEQYF,TGTGCCAGCAGCGCTAATGACCTAGCGGGAGTAGGGGAGCAGTACTTC
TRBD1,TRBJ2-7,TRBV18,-,CASSLGQAHYEQYF,TGTGCCAGCTCACTTGGACAGGCCCACTACGAGCAGTACTTC
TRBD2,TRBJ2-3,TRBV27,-,CASSSLAGGPADTQYF,TGTGCCAGCAGTTCCTTAGCGGGAGGGCCCGCAGATACGCAGTATTTT
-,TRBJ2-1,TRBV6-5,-,CASSSHGGYNEQFF,TGTGCCAGCAGTTCACATGGGGGCTACAATGAGCAGTTCTTC
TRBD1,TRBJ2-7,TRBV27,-,CASTQVGVGDSTYEQYF,TGTGCCAGCACCCAAGTAGGGGTCGGGGACAGTACCTACGAGCAGTACTTC
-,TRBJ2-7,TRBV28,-,CASSVGAYEQYF,TGTGCCAGCAGCGTAGGGGCCTACGAGCAGTACTTC
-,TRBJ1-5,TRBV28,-,CASSLGGGVGGSNQPQHF,TGTGCCAGCAGTTTAGGCGGAGGAGTAGGGGGGAGCAATCAGCCCCAGCATTTT
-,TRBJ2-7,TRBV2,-,CASSGMGASIPRSSYEQYF,TGTGCCAGCAGTGGAATGGGGGCCTCTATCCCTCGGAGCTCCTACGAGCAGTACTTC
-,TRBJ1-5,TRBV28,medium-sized,CASSLSVGARFQPQHF,TGTGCCAGCAGTTTATCGGTAGGGGCTCGGTTTCAGCCCCAGCATTTT
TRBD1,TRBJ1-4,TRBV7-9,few,CASSLPDRDMATNEKLFF,TGTGCCAGCAGCTTACCCGACAGGGATATGGCAACTAATGAAAAACTGTTTTTT
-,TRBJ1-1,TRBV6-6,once,CASSYSENTEAFF,TGTGCCAGCAGTTACTCAGAGAACACTGAAGCTTTCTTT